This T cell receptor beta chain was recorded in a study of T cells after yellow fever vaccination. The CDR3 has 14 amino acids. Study conclusions and caveats: Clones that expanded after primary vaccination mostly reappeared after the booster (less than 98% CD4, 88% CD8). Highly abundant clonotypes carried over from the bulk population could end up in FACS-sorted repertoires as contaminants. The CD4 and CD8 compartments had a small share of their clonotypes in common. The secondary T-cell response peaked on day 5, not day 15, but was weaker.

This clonotype was seen a handful of times. Antigen unknown. TCRdb reprocessed the 5' RACE reads via MiXCR and lists one record per CDR3 protein. The table shows some 500,000 distinct CDR3 sequences, with roughly 12% occurring only once. The sample was PBMCs, taken on the day of the yellow fever booster vaccination. The sequence came from a young man who received the YFV17D yellow fever vaccine. V and J are TRBV21-1 and TRBJ2-1; the DNA was not used to check the table's D call, TRBD1. TRBV21-1 corresponds to a pseudogene. The CDR3 loop reads CASSKEVGGNEQFF. The CDR3, as DNA: TGTGCCAGCAGCAAAGAAGTCGGGGGAAATGAGCAGTTCTTC.